This TCR beta chain was obtained from a study of beta chain features in type 1 diabetes (dated by TCRdb to 2017 to 2018). Describing the broader study: Mean age, gender distribution, total cell number and subset yield were not different between patients and healthy donors. A total of 90 million to 120 million sorted cells were examined across all samples, and a strong correlation was observed between cell number per subset and RNA yield. In the study, recently diagnosed type 1 diabetes patients and matched healthy donors were compared on the TCRB repertoires of their sorted circulating CD4+ T cell subsets. Regulatory and stem cell-like memory subsets were obtained from only 8 patients and roughly 8 healthy donors, while naive and central memory subsets were obtained from all 30 or so donors.

The entire isolated RNA was reverse transcribed using the High Capacity cDNA Reverse Transcription Kit, and thus expressed TCRB transcripts were sequenced. Naive, central memory and regulatory T cell samples underwent deep immunoSEQ sequencing, averaging around 4 million total reads per sample. After sorted cells were lysed in RLT buffer, RNA was extracted with DNase-treated RNeasy Micro or Mini kits, with the choice depending on cell number. Each cell subset was processed on its own to prevent cross-contamination, while patient and healthy donor samples were processed together. The immunoSEQ multiplex PCR was used to amplify TCRB sequences from cDNA, generating 87-bp fragments that spanned the CDR3 region. Sequencing of the amplicons was done on the Illumina HiSeq platform. The original methods were these. Synthetic template baselines were used to correct PCR bias computationally, reads within Hamming distance 2 were collapsed together, and singletons that could not be merged were discarded. Reads were aligned to IMGT to assign V, D and J genes, CDR3 length, and insertions or deletions at six rearrangement sites. Within each subset, clonotype counts were normalized to the number of sorted cells before true diversity and Gini coefficients were calculated with the tcR R package. Repertoire sharing was quantified using the overlap coefficient calculated on TCRB nucleotide sequences. As a proxy for the pre-selection repertoire, out-of-frame TCRB sequences from naive cells were analyzed. The source is immuneACCESS, and TCRdb retained only in-frame sequences with V and J called. Part of the clones is not carried over; for the studies checked, unresolved V genes explain less than half of this, and the remainder is unexplained. Clone size and the V and J calls come from that table; the DNA yielded D and trimming. The sample data list 860,000 or so clones, and 15% to 20% of these were observed just once. 0.023% of the sample goes to the ten largest clones.

The CDR3 numbers 15 residues from cysteine through phenylalanine. CDR3 DNA is the only sequence kept; it has 45 bases, read in frame from the first base. CDR1 LGHNA and CDR2 YNFKEQ are derived from the germline V gene. V lost 0 bases and J lost 4 bases, and the count of bases not matched to a germline gene is 1. Each donor gave one peripheral blood draw, averaging approximately 120 mL, which was collected into heparinised tubes. Naive, central memory, regulatory and stem cell-like memory CD4+ T cells were sorted on a BD FACSAria II using a panel including CD45RO, CCR7, CD25, CD127, CD95 and CD27. All sorted populations exceeded 95% purity. Right away, PBMCs were isolated by Lymphoprep density gradient centrifugation and were stained directly, with no culture step. So that batch effects would be minimized, each experiment stained and sorted samples in pairs, pairing one healthy donor with one patient.

Study-wide conclusions, independent of this receptor: Sequencing cDNA rather than genomic DNA could over-represent highly expressing activated cells, although activation and CD3 levels did not differ between groups. Naive, central memory and regulatory TCRB repertoires appeared to be more similar among patients than among healthy donors. PCR may preferentially amplify shorter templates, but because patient and control samples were amplified and corrected together, any resulting skew would affect both groups equally. Type 1 diabetes patients showed a moderate but significant shortening of TCRB CDR3 length in all four CD4+ subsets. Because the HLA sub-analyses included only small numbers of individuals, any influence of HLA type on TCRB rearrangement was left unresolved. At VDJ recombination sites, patients with type 1 diabetes made fewer insertions and deleted more nucleotides, a pattern implying thymic rearrangement abnormalities.

Details on this clone: Its antigen has not been determined. No base-level quality is on record; no much larger clone is a single base apart.

Sequencing was performed on naive CD4+ T cells from blood. Taken with the paper, the label for cell subset or site translates to: true naive CD4+ T cells. This sequence was found in a woman aged 18-29 years in good health. Rearrangement joined TRBV4-2 to TRBJ2-7; 12 bases in the middle match TRBD2. The CDR3 protein sequence reads: CASSQELAGGYEQYF. The sequenced DNA: TGTGCCAGCAGCCAAGAACTAGCGGGAGGTTACGAGCAGTACTTC.